This T cell receptor beta chain was observed in a study of tumor-infiltrating lymphocytes in primary liver carcinoma. General study findings and limits: Tumors and blood were compared for top-250-clone fraction, and tumors had the significantly higher value (p = 0.039). Tumor region pairs shared more overlap than did tumor-adjacent and tumor-blood pairs.

With 4 bases clipped from V and 10 bases from J, the junction kept 7 bases outside the gene matches. The length of the CDR3 is 14 residues. With approximately 470 ng total RNA as template and a constant-region primer, TCR beta cDNA was made. Each TCR beta library was derived from three nested multiplex PCR rounds that employed slightly modified ARM-PCR. For approximately 10 cycles apiece, the opening two PCR rounds ran with TRBV1-TRBV30 forward primers and a C-beta reverse primer. TCRdb redid the calling of the multiplex PCR reads with MiXCR, one entry per CDR3 protein. The table lists roughly 78,000 distinct CDR3 sequences, over 70% of them singletons. There are many counts of this clonotype. What it recognizes is unknown. From approximately 20-30 mg of unsorted bulk tissue, DNA and RNA were co-extracted together. Chronic HBV infection, which was untreated, was present in the patients.

The sequencing sample was made of liver tumor tissue from sampling region 4. Documented subset: tumor region T4, right-lateral pole. The sequence was obtained from a woman aged 60 to 75 with primary liver carcinoma and hepatitis B virus infection. The J gene is TRBJ2-1, the V gene TRBV12-3 or TRBV12-4; 10 bases align to TRBD2. The CDR3 DNA is TGTGCCAGCAGTTCTAGCGGGAGTGTAAGGGAGCAGTTCTTC. Its protein is CASSSSGSVREQFF.